These 29 T cell receptor beta chains originate from one sample sequenced in a study of cytomegalovirus exposure and HLA in healthy donors. Researchers ran the PCR with 60 Vbeta and 13 Jbeta primers. Using immunoSEQ multiplex PCR, the repertoire was profiled, and TCRdb retains in-frame clones only, with some absent. Found here are some 180,000 clones, approximately 84% of them singletons; the top ten hold 2.5% to 3%. What was sequenced was PBMCs. These receptors originate from a female donor in good health and CMV-seronegative.

In this sample, this clone turned up once. The rearrangement uses TRBV5-1 and TRBJ1-3; D is undetermined. The CDR3 has 17 residues. Germline assignment: CDR1 SGHRS and CDR2 YFSETQ. Trimming shortened V by 0 bases and J by 0 bases, and 13 bases separated the two germline ends. The CDR3 nucleotides are TGCGCCAGCAGCTTGGGGAGGACGCGGCTCTCTGGAAACACCATATATTTT. Translating it yields CASSLGRTRLSGNTIYF. Together with reference TRBV5-1 and TRBJ1-3, the CDR3 gives the full variable domain: KAGVTQTPRYLIKTRGQQVTLSCSPISGHRSVSWYQQTPGQGLQFLFEYFSETQRNKGNFPGRFSGRQFSNSRSEMNVSTLELGDSALYLCASSLGRTRLSGNTIYFGEGSWLTVV.

The chain recombines TRBV12-5 with TRBJ1-1; D gene unclear. The CDR3 is 11 residues long. V gave up 7 bases and J gave up 4 bases, with 7 bases separating them. The V gene's germline CDR1 is LGHNT and CDR2 FRNRAP. The CDR3 sequence is CASVLGTEAFF. The CDR3 bases are TGTGCTAGTGTCCTCGGCACTGAAGCTTTCTTT.

The rearrangement joins TRBV5-1 to TRBJ2-3; no firm D call. V dropped 1 base and J dropped 3 bases, with 9 bases sitting between them. CDR3 length: 14 amino acids. The germline CDR1 and CDR2 sequences are SGHRS and YFSETQ. DNA for the CDR3: TGCGCCAGCAGCTTGAGTGGAGTGACAGATACGCAGTATTTT. Protein: CASSLSGVTDTQYF.

The J gene is TRBJ1-1, the V gene TRBV2; no clear D. The V end was cut by 3 bases, the J end by 5 bases, with 13 bases between. The CDR3 has 14 residues. CDR1 and CDR2 from the germline V gene are SNHLY and FYNNEI. CDR3 amino acids: CASSDARGETEAFF. CDR3 DNA: TGTGCCAGCAGTGATGCTCGTGGAGAGACTGAAGCTTTCTTT.

This chain joins TRBV5-1 and TRBJ2-1; D may be TRBD1 (5 bases). The CDR3 is 13 amino acids. V was cut by 4 bases and J by 10 bases, with 15 bases left in between. Per the germline V gene, CDR1 is SGHRS and CDR2 is YFSETQ. CDR3 protein: CASSIQGLWEQFF. The CDR3 DNA is TGCGCCAGCAGCATCCAGGGTTTATGGGAGCAGTTCTTC.

The rearrangement uses TRBV30 and TRBJ1-2; D uncertain. Per the germline V gene, CDR1 is GTSNPN and CDR2 is SVGIG (reference sequence). The V end lost 3 bases, the J end lost 5 bases, and 7 bases lay between the germline ends. The CDR3 loop spans 11 amino acids. The CDR3 sequence: CAWSGEYGYTF. The CDR3 coding sequence is TGTGCCTGGAGCGGAGAGTATGGCTACACCTTC.

The chain combines TRBV4-2 with TRBJ2-3, with a possible D match to TRBD1 (7 bases). The CDR3 loop spans 15 amino acids. Trimming stripped 3 bases from V and 2 bases from J, with 12 bases between. The germline CDR1 and CDR2 sequences are LGHNA and YNFKEQ. CDR3 in amino acids: CASSQGGQPTDTQYF. DNA for the CDR3: TGTGCCAGCAGCCAGGGGGGACAGCCCACAGATACGCAGTATTTT.

V usage is TRBV4-2 and J usage is TRBJ2-5, with 13 nucleotides matching TRBD2. CDR1 and CDR2 (germline): LGHNA, YNFKEQ. The ends lost 3 bases at V and 2 bases at J; junction bases unmatched: 18. This CDR3 has 21 amino acids. CDR3 loop: CASSQDSTTSGGTREQETQYF. CDR3 DNA: TGTGCCAGCAGCCAGGACTCCACGACTAGCGGGGGGACCCGGGAACAAGAGACCCAGTACTTC.

This clone was detected only a few times. This chain links TRBV27 with TRBJ2-1; TRBD2 aligns across 9 bases. The CDR3 has 15 residues. V lost 6 bases, J lost 7 bases, and 10 bases stayed unmatched. Germline V CDR1 and CDR2: MNHEY, SMNVEV (reference sequence). In DNA, the CDR3 is TGTGCCAGCAGCCTTAGGGACCTAGCGGGAAATGAGCAGTTCTTC. Its protein is CASSLRDLAGNEQFF.

Written as DNA, the CDR3 is TGTGCCAGCAGCATAACGGGACTCCAGGAGCAGTACTTC. Encoded protein: CASSITGLQEQYF. The chain carries TRBV5-4 and TRBJ2-7; D may be TRBD2 (6 bases). V lost 4 bases and J 7 bases, leaving 15 bases between the germline ends. Germline CDR1 is SGHNT and CDR2 is YYREEE (reference sequence). The CDR3 runs 13 residues.

The rearrangement uses TRBV29-1 and TRBJ1-1; the D gene is possibly TRBD1 (6 bases). From germline, CDR1 is SQVTM and CDR2 ANQGSEA. This CDR3 is 12 amino acids long. The germline V and J ends were trimmed by 4 bases and 4 bases, with 10 bases remaining between them. This CDR3 reads CSVGQGRTEAFF. CDR3 DNA: TGCAGCGTTGGTCAGGGGCGCACTGAAGCTTTCTTT.

V and J are TRBV5-6 and TRBJ1-1; 8 bases agree with TRBD1. CDR1 is SGHDT and CDR2 is YYEEEE in the germline V gene. J gave up 3 bases and V 3 bases, and 4 bases lay outside the gene matches. This CDR3 has 14 amino acids. The CDR3 loop reads CASSSDRADTEAFF. CDR3 DNA: TGTGCCAGCAGCTCGGACAGGGCGGACACTGAAGCTTTCTTT.

This clone was found a few times. The rearrangement uses TRBV7-8 and TRBJ2-7; 9 nucleotides line up with TRBD1. Unmatched junction bases numbered 10, after V lost 1 base and J lost 3 bases. CDR1 is SGHVS and CDR2 is FQNEAQ in the germline V gene. This CDR3 spans 17 amino acids. The CDR3 nucleotides are TGTGCCAGCAGCTTAGACGGGACAGGGTCCCTCATCTACGAGCAGTACTTC. It is translated as CASSLDGTGSLIYEQYF.

This chain connects TRBV5-4 to TRBJ2-7, with a possible D match to TRBD1 (7 bases). V shed 3 bases and J shed 0 bases, with 13 bases lying between them. This CDR3 region has 15 residues. Germline loops: CDR1 SGHNT, CDR2 YYREEE (reference sequence). The CDR3 here is CASSSGGDSSYEQYF. DNA of the CDR3: TGTGCCAGCAGCTCAGGAGGGGACAGCTCCTACGAGCAGTACTTC. Looking up the rest from reference TRBV5-4 and TRBJ2-7 gives the full variable domain: ETGVTQSPTHLIKTRGQQVTLRCSSQSGHNTVSWYQQALGQGPQFIFQYYREEENGRGNFPPRFSGLQFPNYSSELNVNALELDDSALYLCASSSGGDSSYEQYFGPGTRLTVT.

The chain has TRBV7-8 and TRBJ2-3; perhaps TRBD2 as D (6 bases). The CDR3 is 16 amino acids. Germline CDR1 and CDR2: SGHVS and FQNEAQ. Trimming removed 1 base from V and 2 bases from J, with 13 bases in between. The CDR3 protein is CASSLETGTLTDTQYF. The CDR3, as DNA: TGTGCCAGCAGCTTAGAGACTGGGACTCTCACAGATACGCAGTATTTT.

The rearrangement links TRBV7-6 to TRBJ2-7; D perhaps matches TRBD1 (5 bases). V lost 5 bases and J lost 2, with 13 bases in between. CDR1 and CDR2 from the germline V gene are SGHVS and FNYEAQ. The CDR3 consists of 14 residues. The CDR3 DNA reads TGTGCCAGCAGCCCCTGGGGCCAAACCTACGAGCAGTACTTC. Amino acid sequence: CASSPWGQTYEQYF. The complete variable domain, with remaining parts taken from reference TRBV7-6 and TRBJ2-7, reads GAGVSQSPRYKVTKRGQDVALRCDPISGHVSLYWYRQALGQGPEFLTYFNYEAQQDKSGLPNDRFSAERPEGSISTLTIQRTEQRDSAMYRCASSPWGQTYEQYFGPGTRLTVT.

The V call is TRBV2, the J call TRBJ1-1; D is undetermined. Germline CDR1 SNHLY, CDR2 FYNNEI. This CDR3 comprises 16 residues. V was cut by 2 bases and J by 1 base, with 14 bases left in between. Here the CDR3 DNA reads TGTGCCAGCAGTGAAAGGCCGGGTAGGAGGAACACTGAAGCTTTCTTT. It codes for CASSERPGRRNTEAFF.

CDR3 amino acids: CASSAGQIDQPQHF. CDR3 sequence (DNA): TGTGCCAGCAGCGCCGGACAAATAGATCAGCCCCAGCATTTT. This chain connects TRBV9 to TRBJ1-5, with D possibly TRBD1 on 5 matching bases. Trimming took 3 bases from V and 5 from J, leaving 12 bases between them. The CDR3 has 14 amino acids. Germline CDR1 is SGDLS and CDR2 is YYNGEE.

The chain is built from TRBV7-2 and TRBJ2-3, with 8 nucleotides matching TRBD2. The trim removed 1 base at V and 6 bases at J, leaving 9 bases unmatched. CDR3 length: 16 residues. CDR1 and CDR2 (germline): SGHTA, FQGNSA. CDR3 sequence: CASSLGRTSRHDTQYF. The CDR3 DNA follows: TGTGCCAGCAGCTTAGGGAGGACTAGCCGGCATGATACGCAGTATTTT.

J is TRBJ2-3 and V is TRBV7-7; a weak D match, TRBD2 (6 bases). This CDR3 region has 14 residues. Trimming took off 5 bases at V and 6 bases at J, with 15 bases between the two ends. Germline CDR1 reads SSHAT; CDR2 reads FNYEAQ (reference sequence). The chain's CDR3 is CASSPTSRGDTQYF. The CDR3 nucleotides read TGTGCCAGCAGCCCGACTAGTCGAGGGGATACGCAGTATTTT.

The rearrangement joins TRBV29-1 to TRBJ2-6; D gene unclear. The CDR3 is 16 residues long. Trimming took 4 bases from V and 0 from J, leaving 13 bases between them. Germline lookup yields CDR1 SQVTM and CDR2 ANQGSEA. The CDR3 DNA sequence: TGCAGCGTTGGACTGAGCCCTAGCTCTGGGGCCAACGTCCTGACTTTC. Translating it yields CSVGLSPSSGANVLTF.

V usage is TRBV5-1 and J usage is TRBJ1-1, with a tentative D call TRBD1 (5 bases). The CDR3 loop spans 13 amino acids. V lost 5 bases to trimming and J lost 0 bases, with 8 bases between them. In germline, CDR1 is SGHRS, CDR2 YFSETQ. CDR3: CASRTDLNTEAFF. CDR3 nucleotides: TGCGCCAGCAGGACAGATTTGAACACTGAAGCTTTCTTT.

This chain joins TRBV2 and TRBJ2-1; 11 nucleotides line up with TRBD2. V was clipped by 6 bases and J by 2 bases; unmatched bases: 6. The germline V gene encodes CDR1 SNHLY and CDR2 FYNNEI. This CDR3 spans 16 amino acids. The CDR3 loop reads CASRPLAGGPYNEQFF. For the CDR3, the DNA is TGTGCCAGCAGACCTTTAGCGGGGGGGCCCTACAATGAGCAGTTCTTC.

This clone was counted a few times. V usage is TRBV15 and J usage is TRBJ2-3, with 7 bases fitting TRBD2. V dropped 0 bases and J dropped 7; count of bases not matched to a gene: 16. The CDR3 is made up of 18 amino acids. Germline V gene sequence: CDR1 LNHNV, CDR2 YYDKDF (reference sequence). The CDR3 protein is CATSRDRWMAGDRNTQYF. The CDR3 bases are TGTGCCACCAGCAGAGATCGTTGGATGGCGGGAGACAGAAATACGCAGTATTTT.

V and J are TRBV23-1 and TRBJ1-5; D perhaps matches TRBD1 (5 bases). TRBV23-1 is reported as an ORF; its role is uncertain. The CDR3 extends over 14 amino acids. Trimming took off 5 bases at V and 3 bases at J, with 11 bases between the two ends. CDR3 sequence: CASSMIRVNQPQHF. The DNA of the CDR3 is TGCGCCAGCAGTATGATCAGGGTCAATCAGCCCCAGCATTTT.

The chain joins TRBV6-1 to TRBJ1-2; D is possibly TRBD1 (5 bases). V lost 2 bases to trimming and J lost 4 bases, with 11 bases between them. The CDR3 loop spans 14 amino acids. Germline V gives CDR1 MNHNS, CDR2 SASEGT. The CDR3 loop reads CASSEWGSGYGYTF. The CDR3 DNA is TGTGCCAGCAGTGAATGGGGCTCGGGCTATGGCTACACCTTC.

This chain connects TRBV19 to TRBJ1-2, with no clear D. There are 15 residues in the CDR3. V lost 0 bases, J lost 7 bases, and 15 bases lay in between. Per the germline V gene, CDR1 is LNHDA and CDR2 is SQIVND (reference sequence). As DNA, the CDR3 is TGTGCCAGTAGTATAGATCTACCGGGGATCTCTGGCTACACCTTC. Its translation: CASSIDLPGISGYTF.

The chain joins TRBV29-1 to TRBJ2-2, with D perhaps matching TRBD2 (5 bases). V lost 0 bases and J 4 bases, leaving 18 bases between the germline ends. Looked up from germline, CDR1 is SQVTM and CDR2 is ANQGSEA. The CDR3 length is 17 residues. The CDR3 sequence is CSVEDSAVTPGTGELFF. The CDR3 DNA reads as TGCAGCGTTGAAGATAGCGCCGTTACGCCGGGCACCGGGGAGCTGTTTTTT.

This clone was seen a few times. The CDR3 DNA sequence: TGTGCCAGCTCACCGACAGAGAAGCAGTTCTTC. This gives the protein CASSPTEKQFF. The chain recombines TRBV18 with TRBJ2-1; maybe TRBD1 (5 bases). CDR1 KGHSH and CDR2 LQKENI come from the germline V gene. Trimming pared 3 bases from V and 11 bases from J, leaving 8 bases between. The length of the CDR3 is 11 residues.